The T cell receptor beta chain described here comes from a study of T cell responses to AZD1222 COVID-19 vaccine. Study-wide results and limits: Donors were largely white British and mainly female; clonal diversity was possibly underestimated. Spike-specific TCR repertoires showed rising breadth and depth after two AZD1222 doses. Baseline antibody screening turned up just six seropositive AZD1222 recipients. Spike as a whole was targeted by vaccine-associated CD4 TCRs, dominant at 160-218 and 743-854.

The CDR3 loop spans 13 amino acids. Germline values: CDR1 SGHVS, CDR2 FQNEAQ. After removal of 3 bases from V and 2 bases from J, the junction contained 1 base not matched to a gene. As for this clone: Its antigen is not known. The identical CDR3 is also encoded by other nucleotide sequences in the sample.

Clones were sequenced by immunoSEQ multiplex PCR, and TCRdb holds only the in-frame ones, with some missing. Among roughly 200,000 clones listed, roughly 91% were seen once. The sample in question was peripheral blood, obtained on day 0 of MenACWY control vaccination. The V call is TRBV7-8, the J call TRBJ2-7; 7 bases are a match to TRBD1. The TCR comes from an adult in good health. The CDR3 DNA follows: TGTGCCAGCAGCTTGGGACAGCCCTACGAGCAGTACTTC. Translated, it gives CASSLGQPYEQYF. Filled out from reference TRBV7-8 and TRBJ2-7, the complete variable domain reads GAGVSQSPRYKVAKRGQDVALRCDPISGHVSLFWYQQALGQGPEFLTYFQNEAQLDKSGLPSDRFFAERPEGSVSTLKIQRTQQEDSAVYLCASSLGQPYEQYFGPGTRLTVT.